This T cell receptor (beta chain) was sequenced in a study of T cell repertoires and HLA-DP antigens. Study details: Pre-culture CD4+ samples used roughly 1,300 ng DNA versus roughly 200 ng for CD137+CD4+ sorts. Study-wide results and limits: Sorted CD137+ cells had clonality roughly 0.42 against both alloantigens, versus 0.03 to 0.045 pre-culture.

Primers targeted 54 TRBV and 13 TRBJ segments. Clones were read by immunoSEQ multiplex PCR, and TCRdb kept only the in-frame ones, dropping some. This table holds around 70,000 clones, just under 80% found once. Notes on this clone: No antigen is known for it.

V was pared by 5 bases and J by 0 bases, with 13 bases between. This CDR3 has 16 amino acids. Germline V lookup: CDR1 SGHTA, CDR2 FQGNSA. The rearrangement uses TRBV7-2 and TRBJ2-2; D might be TRBD2 (6 bases). This TCR was recovered from a man between 60 and 70 years old in good health and CMV-seronegative. Sequenced input: CD4+ T cells from PBMCs. The CDR3 DNA reads TGTGCCAGCAGCCCCCGCGGGGTTACGAACACCGGGGAGCTGTTTTTT. Translated, it gives CASSPRGVTNTGELFF.